These 18 T cell receptor beta chains share one sample of origin, sequenced in a study of siplizumab effects on memory and regulatory T cells. Here immunoSEQ multiplex PCR was the method, and the copy in TCRdb shows in-frame clones only, minus some. The sample lists some 65,000 clones, over 80% occurring once. Input material: Tregs sorted from blood. These receptors originate from a human donor in good health.

Here the CDR3 reads CASRMDIYANTEAFF. In nucleotides, the CDR3 is TGTGCCAGCAGAATGGACATCTATGCGAACACTGAAGCTTTCTTT. V and J are TRBV25-1 and TRBJ1-1, with a tentative D call TRBD1 (5 bases). This CDR3 has 15 residues. V gave up 6 bases and J gave up 1 base, with 15 bases separating them. Germline CDR1 and CDR2: MGHDK and SYGVNS.

The chain recombines TRBV7-9 with TRBJ2-3; no firm D call. There are 12 residues in the CDR3. Trimming shortened V by 5 bases and J by 3 bases, and 6 bases separated the two germline ends. The germline V gene has CDR1 SEHNR and CDR2 FQNEAQ (reference sequence). CDR3 DNA sequence: TGTGCCAGCAGCGCATGGACAGATACGCAGTATTTT. It codes for CASSAWTDTQYF.

V gene TRBV10-2 combines with J gene TRBJ2-1; the match to TRBD2 covers 11 bases. Germline V CDR1 and CDR2: WSHSY, SAAADI. V lost 10 bases, J lost 1 base, and 6 bases stayed unmatched. CDR3 size: 15 residues. The CDR3 sequence: CATGLAAISYNEQFF. The CDR3 DNA is TGCGCCACGGGACTAGCGGCAATTTCCTACAATGAGCAGTTCTTC.

The chain couples TRBV6-4 to TRBJ2-5; TRBD2 matches at 8 bases. V dropped 4 bases and J dropped 14; count of bases not matched to a gene: 12. From germline, CDR1 is MRHNA and CDR2 SNTAGT. CDR3 length: 13 residues. The CDR3 region is CASSGSTSGPKYF. The CDR3 DNA reads TGTGCCAGCAGTGGCAGTACTAGCGGCCCTAAATACTTC.

V usage is TRBV27 and J usage is TRBJ1-1; D may be TRBD1 (5 bases). This CDR3 contains 15 residues. From germline, CDR1 is MNHEY and CDR2 SMNVEV (reference sequence). The V and J ends lost 7 bases and 5 bases respectively, with 20 bases between them. CDR3 bases: TGTGCCAGCACCCCGCTAGGGGCCCGAGAGACTGAAGCTTTCTTT. Its protein product is CASTPLGARETEAFF.

This sequence joins TRBV27 and TRBJ1-1; TRBD1 agrees at 7 bases. The germline V gene has CDR1 MNHEY and CDR2 SMNVEV (reference sequence). This CDR3 contains 14 residues. The J segment lost 1 base and the V segment lost 5 bases, leaving 4 bases of the junction unmatched. The DNA for the CDR3 is TGTGCCAGCAGTACCCGACAGGGGAACACTGAAGCTTTCTTT. It specifies CASSTRQGNTEAFF.

The CDR3 region is CSAERDIPQYF. The CDR3 DNA sequence: TGCAGTGCGGAGCGGGATATTCCACAGTACTTC. The gene calls are TRBV20-1 and TRBJ2-7, with 7 bases fitting TRBD2. The CDR3 extends over 11 amino acids. CDR1 and CDR2 from the germline V gene are DFQATT and SNEGSKA (reference sequence). Trimming cost V 6 bases and J 10 bases; bases outside gene matches: 9.

The chain uses TRBV6-1 and TRBJ1-3; D gene uncertain. V was pared by 6 bases and J by 0 bases, with 12 bases between. Per germline, CDR1 MNHNS and CDR2 SASEGT. CDR3 size: 15 residues. The DNA of the CDR3 is TGTGCCAGCAGACCTCTCAGAAACTCTGGAAACACCATATATTTT. It translates to CASRPLRNSGNTIYF.

The chain couples TRBV7-9 to TRBJ2-3; D perhaps matches TRBD2 (5 bases). This CDR3 spans 15 amino acids. Germline lookup yields CDR1 SEHNR and CDR2 FQNEAQ (reference sequence). V was trimmed by 6 bases and J by 2 bases, leaving 15 bases between them. The CDR3 protein is CASSSFGNLTDTQYF. Here the CDR3 DNA reads TGTGCCAGCAGTTCCTTCGGGAATCTCACAGATACGCAGTATTTT.

V usage is TRBV28 and J usage is TRBJ1-6; D possibly corresponds to TRBD1 (5 bases). Looked up from germline, CDR1 is MDHEN and CDR2 is SYDVKM. The V end was cut by 4 bases, the J end by 10 bases, with 14 bases between. The CDR3 is 14 amino acids. DNA for the CDR3: TGTGCCAGCAGTTCCCGGGGCGTTAGATCACCCCTCCACTTT. It encodes CASSSRGVRSPLHF.

V usage is TRBV7-2 and J usage is TRBJ2-5; TRBD2 is a possible D gene (7 bases). The V and J ends lost 7 bases and 5 bases respectively, with 17 bases between them. Looked up from germline, CDR1 is SGHTA and CDR2 is FQGNSA. This CDR3 is 14 amino acids long. The CDR3 sequence is CASTQGGARETQYF. The DNA of the CDR3 is TGTGCCAGCACCCAAGGGGGGGCGAGGGAGACCCAGTACTTC.

J is TRBJ2-7 and V is TRBV2; D may match TRBD1 or TRBD2 (5 bases each). The CDR3 runs 12 residues. Germline CDR1 is SNHLY and CDR2 is FYNNEI. V was pared by 8 bases and J by 1 base, with 9 bases between. The CDR3 nucleotides read TGTGCCAGCGGGGACGATTCCTACGAGCAGTACTTC. It specifies CASGDDSYEQYF.

The chain carries TRBV30 and TRBJ2-5; TRBD2 aligns across 9 bases. J was trimmed by 4 bases and V by 4 bases; bases with no gene match: 7. Germline loops: CDR1 GTSNPN, CDR2 SVGIG (reference sequence). This CDR3 has 14 residues. CDR3 in DNA: TGTGCCTGGAATGTTCTAGCGGGGACAGAGACCCAGTACTTC. It encodes CAWNVLAGTETQYF.

V is TRBV2 and J is TRBJ2-3, with D maybe TRBD2 (6 bases). The CDR3 has 13 amino acids. Trimming cost V 9 bases and J 0 bases, with 10 bases left between them. CDR1 and CDR2 from the germline V gene are SNHLY and FYNNEI. CDR3 sequence (DNA): TGTGCCAGGGCCGGGACTAGCACAGATACGCAGTATTTT. Translating it yields CARAGTSTDTQYF.

The chain is built from TRBV19 and TRBJ2-5; 14 bases line up with TRBD2. CDR3 length equals 16 residues. The trim removed 3 bases at V and 4 bases at J, leaving 4 bases unmatched. Germline CDR1 and CDR2: LNHDA and SQIVND (reference sequence). The CDR3 nucleotides read TGTGCCAGTAGTATGACTAGCGGGAGGGTTCGAGAGACCCAGTACTTC. This gives the protein CASSMTSGRVRETQYF.

The V gene is TRBV29-1, the J gene TRBJ1-2; 9 bases line up with TRBD1. The CDR3 contains 13 residues. Losses at the gene ends were 6 bases for V and 6 bases for J; bases not matched to a gene: 8. CDR1 is SQVTM, CDR2 ANQGSEA, per germline. The CDR3 region is CSVGTGTANGYTF. The CDR3 DNA follows: TGCAGCGTGGGGACAGGGACAGCAAATGGCTACACCTTC.

Concerning this clone: Other DNA sequences in this sample translate to the same CDR3. This CDR3 reads CASGLNRYEQYF. The CDR3 region has the DNA TGTGCCAGCGGGCTGAACCGCTACGAGCAGTACTTC. This rearrangement joins TRBV27 to TRBJ2-7; D remains unclear. Trimming removed 8 bases at V and 3 bases at J, with 11 bases between. The CDR3 extends over 12 amino acids. CDR1 is MNHEY, CDR2 SMNVEV, per germline (reference sequence).

The CDR3, as DNA: TGTGCCACAAACAGAGCGAACACCGGGGAGCTGTTTTTT. Protein product: CATNRANTGELFF. This rearrangement joins TRBV6-1 to TRBJ2-2; D is uncertain. The CDR3 loop spans 13 amino acids. The V gene's germline CDR1 is MNHNS and CDR2 SASEGT. V lost 10 bases, J lost 0 bases, and 9 bases lay in between.